These 11 T cell receptor beta chains came from one sample sequenced in a study of blood T cell repertoires in COVID-19. Repertoires were generated with immunoSEQ multiplex PCR, while TCRdb's copy carries only in-frame clones and drops some. The top ten clones hold 6% of a sample with 95,000 to 150,000 clones, 70% to 75% of them seen once. Sequencing was carried out using peripheral blood. These receptors came from a man aged 80 or over with COVID-19, enrolled during active disease.

V gene TRBV5-1 combines with J gene TRBJ2-3; D gene unclear. The CDR3 spans 12 residues. V lost 4 bases, J lost 2 bases, and 5 bases lay in between. Germline V gives CDR1 SGHRS, CDR2 YFSETQ. CDR3 residues: CASSRDTDTQYF. The CDR3 DNA sequence: TGCGCCAGCAGCCGAGACACAGATACGCAGTATTTT.

This clone was recorded a few times. The chain links TRBV7-9 to TRBJ2-2; no clear D gene. Germline lookup yields CDR1 SEHNR and CDR2 FQNEAQ (reference sequence). This CDR3 is 13 amino acids long. Trimming took 5 bases from V and 6 from J, leaving 10 bases between them. The DNA for the CDR3 is TGTGCCAGCAGCCCCCTGTGGCCCGGGGAGCTGTTTTTT. This sequence encodes CASSPLWPGELFF. The entire variable domain, with the rest obtained from reference TRBV7-9 and TRBJ2-2, is as follows: DTGVSQNPRHKITKRGQNVTFRCDPISEHNRLYWYRQTLGQGPEFLTYFQNEAQLEKSRLLSDRFSAERPKGSFSTLEIQRTEQGDSAMYLCASSPLWPGELFFGEGSRLTVL.

The chain uses TRBV19 and TRBJ1-1; unclear D gene. Trimming removed 0 bases from V and 4 bases from J, with 9 bases in between. CDR1 and CDR2 (germline): LNHDA, SQIVND (reference sequence). CDR3 length: 14 residues. Written as DNA, the CDR3 is TGTGCCAGTAGTATAGATCTGCCGAGCACTGAAGCTTTCTTT. Translated, it gives CASSIDLPSTEAFF.

The V and J genes are TRBV4-2 and TRBJ1-4; 9 bases fit TRBD1. This CDR3 has 15 amino acids. V trimming: 4 bases; J trimming: 2 bases; junction bases outside the gene matches: 2. Germline CDR1 is LGHNA and CDR2 is YNFKEQ. CDR3 nucleotides: TGTGCCAGCAGCCGCGGGACAGGGACTAATGAAAAACTGTTTTTT. Translating gives CASSRGTGTNEKLFF.

This clone was observed at least ten times. V usage is TRBV4-2 and J usage is TRBJ2-7; 7 nucleotides agree with TRBD2. Looked up from germline, CDR1 is LGHNA and CDR2 is YNFKEQ. The ends lost 0 bases at V and 4 bases at J; junction bases unmatched: 12. The CDR3 sequence is 17 residues long. The DNA for the CDR3 is TGTGCCAGCAGCCAAGAAGTTAGCGCCGGGGGGAATTACGAGCAGTACTTC. This codes for CASSQEVSAGGNYEQYF.

This clone was counted at least ten times. J is TRBJ1-2 and V is TRBV6-1; 7 nucleotides match TRBD1. J gave up 2 bases and V 2 bases, and 5 bases lay outside the gene matches. The length of the CDR3 is 15 residues. Germline V gene data show CDR1 as MNHNS and CDR2 as SASEGT. In nucleotides, the CDR3 is TGTGCCAGCAGTGAAAGGGTCAGGGGGAACTATGGCTACACCTTC. Its protein product is CASSERVRGNYGYTF.

The V gene is TRBV7-3, the J gene TRBJ2-3; TRBD2 is a possible D gene (5 bases). The CDR3 runs to 12 residues. V was clipped by 8 bases and J by 1 base, with 7 bases between them. From germline, CDR1 is SGHTA and CDR2 FQGTGA. This CDR3 is CASAGGTDTQYF. CDR3 sequence (DNA): TGTGCCAGCGCCGGGGGCACAGATACGCAGTATTTT.

The chain carries TRBV10-3 and TRBJ1-4; TRBD1 aligns across 9 bases. CDR1 is ENHRY, CDR2 SYGVKD, per germline. The CDR3 covers 13 residues. The junction had 6 bases not matched to a gene; V was cut back by 11 bases and J by 5 bases. The chain's CDR3 is CAAGGQGNEKLFF. CDR3 in DNA: TGTGCCGCCGGGGGACAGGGAAATGAAAAACTGTTTTTT.

The CDR3 loop is CASSEGSTHETQYF. In DNA form, the CDR3 reads TGTGCCAGCAGTGAAGGGAGTACCCACGAGACCCAGTACTTC. V and J are TRBV2 and TRBJ2-5; D is uncertain. CDR1 and CDR2 (germline): SNHLY, FYNNEI. V was cut by 1 base and J by 5 bases, with 11 bases left in between. This CDR3 spans 14 amino acids.

This clone occurred once. The V and J genes are TRBV15 and TRBJ2-2, with D hard to call. Germline loops: CDR1 LNHNV, CDR2 YYDKDF (reference sequence). This CDR3 comprises 17 residues. V shed 3 bases and J shed 6 bases, with 20 bases lying between them. The CDR3 region is CATSRVSGSTGPGELFF. The DNA of the CDR3 is TGTGCCACCAGCAGGGTTTCCGGTAGCACCGGCCCCGGGGAGCTGTTTTTT. Based on the CDR3 plus reference TRBV15 and TRBJ2-2, the full variable domain is DAMVIQNPRYQVTQFGKPVTLSCSQTLNHNVMYWYQQKSSQAPKLLFHYYDKDFNNEADTPDNFQSRRPNTSFCFLDIRSPGLGDTAMYLCATSRVSGSTGPGELFFGEGSRLTVL.

The rearrangement joins TRBV3-1 (or the pseudogene TRBV3-2) to TRBJ1-1; 11 nucleotides line up with TRBD1. Per germline, CDR1 LGHDT and CDR2 YNNKEL (reference sequence). Trimming at V came to 2 bases and at J to 1 base, leaving 9 bases not matched to a gene. The CDR3 loop spans 18 amino acids. CDR3 DNA: TGTGCCAGCAGCCAATGGGGGGGACAGGGGGACCCGAACACTGAAGCTTTCTTT. This sequence encodes CASSQWGGQGDPNTEAFF.